Below, one TCR beta chain is given with its context. V was clipped by 2 bases and J by 12 bases, with 8 bases between them. Germline-derived CDR1 and CDR2 are LNHDA and SQIVND (reference sequence). This CDR3 spans 12 amino acids. Here immunoSEQ multiplex PCR was the method, and the copy in TCRdb shows in-frame clones only, minus some. The sample lists 140,000 to 150,000 clones; approximately 82% were seen once. This entry comes from a study of blood T cell repertoires in COVID-19. Study as a whole: Italy, Spain and the United States were the sources of the convalescent and acute COVID-19 samples.

This TCR derives from a man aged 55 to 70 with active or convalescent COVID-19. The sample comprised peripheral blood. The genes are TRBV19 and TRBJ1-6, with D uncertain. The CDR3 DNA is TGTGCCAGTAGTATAACGGCAGGACCCCTCCACTTT. Translation gives CASSITAGPLHF.